This T cell receptor (beta chain) is from a study of Graves' ophthalmopathy and Graves' hyperthyroidism. Whole-study findings and limits: A classifier, a 13-signature model, separated ophthalmopathy from stable hyperthyroidism with approximately 88% sensitivity and about 81% specificity.

Hyperthyroidism in these 18- to 65-year-old patients was newly diagnosed, lasting under 2 months. As diagnostic evidence, clinical symptoms, serum thyroxine, TRAb, thyroid ultrasound and orbital computed tomography were relied upon. The CDR3 has 14 residues. Germline V gene lookup returns CDR1 SGHAT and CDR2 FQNNGV. V was pared by 5 bases and J by 4 bases, with 5 bases of the junction left unmatched. Beta-chain TCR CDR3 regions were amplified from RNA transcripts. HTBI-primed RT-PCR formed the first round, and a multiplex PCR formed the second. TCRdb fed the multiplex PCR reads into MiXCR, producing one record per CDR3 protein. Here the sample spans approximately 15,000 distinct CDR3 sequences, about 43% being singletons. This clonotype was counted ten times or more. Its antigen is unidentified.

Sequencing was done on a sample of peripheral blood. The TCR comes from a woman between 35 and 50 years old with stable Graves' hyperthyroidism. The V gene is TRBV11-2, the J gene TRBJ2-7; 10 nucleotides align to TRBD1. The chain's CDR3 is CASSRTGGGYEQYF. CDR3 nucleotide sequence: TGTGCCAGCAGCCGGACAGGGGGAGGGTACGAGCAGTACTTC.